The 5 T cell receptor beta chains below were found in one sample sequenced in a study of T-cell memory formation after mild COVID-19 (dated by TCRdb to 2020 to 2022). Receptors were amplified or captured by 5' RACE. TCRdb lists the instrument as Illumina NovaSeq 6000. Using fastp trimming at Q25 and MiXCR clonotype assembly, TCRdb reanalyzed the public sequencing data and kept in-frame beta chains. For every CDR3 protein sequence, its rows merge into one entry that carries the most common genes and DNA. The sample table records hundreds of thousands of distinct CDR3 sequences; roughly 13% of these occur just once. The ten largest account for 22% of the sample. Input material: PBMCs or a T cell subset sorted from them (not recorded which). The receptors here all came from a man aged 18 to 29 who had mild COVID-19 (a few samples of this study predate the infection). The sample titles of this study are shuffled in the database, so cell type and time point are left out; the donor was told from shared clones.

The chain has TRBV20-1 and TRBJ2-5; D is unclear. Germline CDR1 DFQATT, CDR2 SNEGSKA (reference sequence). V dropped 6 bases and J dropped 7 bases, with 18 bases sitting between them. The length of the CDR3 is 13 residues. The CDR3 spells CSAWNSRSGTQYF. CDR3 bases: TGCAGTGCCTGGAATTCTAGGTCGGGGACCCAGTACTTC.

V is TRBV5-1 and J is TRBJ2-7, with TRBD2 matching 9 bases. CDR1 is SGHRS and CDR2 is YFSETQ in the germline V gene. CDR3 length: 15 amino acids. The V gene end was trimmed by 0 bases and the J gene end by 4 bases; junction bases not matched to a gene: 5. CDR3 amino acids: CASSLEAGGLYEQYV. The CDR3 DNA reads as TGCGCCAGCAGCTTGGAAGCGGGGGGCCTGTACGAGCAGTACGTC.

CDR3 sequence: CASSLADGPNQPQHF. CDR3 DNA: TGTGCCAGCAGCTTAGCTGACGGTCCAAATCAGCCCCAGCATTTT. The chain uses TRBV7-6 and TRBJ1-5; D uncertain. This CDR3 region has 15 residues. The V end lost 0 bases, the J end lost 4 bases, and 10 bases lay between the germline ends. CDR1 and CDR2 from the germline V gene are SGHVS and FNYEAQ.

The genes are TRBV20-1 and TRBJ1-5, with 9 positions matching TRBD1. The CDR3 sequence is 16 residues long. Germline V lookup: CDR1 DFQATT, CDR2 SNEGSKA (reference sequence). J was trimmed by 5 bases and V by 1 base; bases with no gene match: 9. CDR3 loop: CSARVDRGIRDQPQHF. The CDR3 DNA follows: TGCAGTGCTAGAGTGGACAGGGGTATTCGGGATCAGCCCCAGCATTTT.

This clonotype turned up a few times. CDR3 bases: TGTGCCAGCAGTTACTCGCGGCCCCTCGACGAGCAGTACTTC. This translates into CASSYSRPLDEQYF. The V and J genes are TRBV6-2 or TRBV6-3 and TRBJ2-7; D is unresolved. The CDR3 contains 14 residues. The germline CDR1 and CDR2 sequences are MNHEY and SVGEGT. V was trimmed by 0 bases and J by 5 bases, leaving 11 bases between them.